This TCR beta chain is drawn from a study of cytomegalovirus exposure and HLA in healthy donors. Study findings and constraints: Researchers left out some V segments, among them TRBV6-2 and TRBV6-3, as indistinguishable.

60 Vbeta and 13 Jbeta primers were used in PCR. Profiling relied on immunoSEQ multiplex PCR, and the TCRdb table lists in-frame clones only, not all of them. The top ten clones hold 6% to 7% of a sample with 150,000 or so clones, 75% to 80% of them seen once. In the case of this clone: The antigen is unknown.

Germline CDR1 reads MNHNS; CDR2 reads SASEGT. The germline V and J ends were trimmed by 3 bases and 0 bases, with 8 bases remaining between them. The CDR3 has 14 amino acids. The rearrangement uses TRBV6-1 and TRBJ1-1; D gene uncertain. The sequenced sample consisted of PBMCs. This clonotype originated in a man aged 40-50 years in good health and CMV-seropositive. CDR3 loop: CASSEVGLNTEAFF. As DNA, the CDR3 is TGTGCCAGCAGTGAGGTGGGCCTGAACACTGAAGCTTTCTTT.